The 27 T cell receptor beta chains in this list originate from one sample, sequenced in a study of blood T cells in healthy people across ages. Next came a second PCR, run for roughly 7 to 12 cycles, which used a sample-barcoded 5' primer along with a J-beta primer mix. A single record per CDR3 protein comes from TCRdb applying MiXCR to the 5' RACE reads. The top ten clones hold roughly 3.7% of a sample with 550,000 to 800,000 distinct CDR3 sequences, roughly 21% of them seen once. The specimen was blood. Every receptor here comes from a man in his 70s in good health.

The chain uses TRBV20-1 and TRBJ1-6; the D is unclear. Trimming cost V 3 bases and J 0 bases, with 12 bases left between them. This CDR3 comprises 16 residues. Germline-derived CDR1 and CDR2 are DFQATT and SNEGSKA (reference sequence). In DNA form, the CDR3 reads TGCAGTGCTAGGGTTCGGGCCAGCTCCTATAATTCACCCCTCCACTTT. Its protein product is CSARVRASSYNSPLHF.

J is TRBJ2-5 and V is TRBV7-2; D gene uncertain. Germline assignment: CDR1 SGHTA and CDR2 FQGNSA. V lost 8 bases and J lost 2, with 12 bases in between. CDR3 size: 13 residues. The chain's CDR3 is CASRRATQETQYF. CDR3 nucleotide sequence: TGTGCCAGCCGTCGGGCAACTCAAGAGACCCAGTACTTC.

The gene calls are TRBV11-3 and TRBJ2-3; weak D call: TRBD1 (6 bases). The CDR3 is made up of 14 amino acids. The germline V and J ends were trimmed by 4 bases and 4 bases, with 12 bases remaining between them. CDR1 is SGHNT and CDR2 is YENEEA in the germline V gene. The CDR3 loop is CASSSQGVADTQYF. CDR3 DNA: TGTGCCAGCAGCTCACAGGGTGTGGCAGATACGCAGTATTTT.

This chain connects TRBV15 to TRBJ2-4; the D call may be TRBD1 or TRBD2 (6 bases each). V lost 5 bases and J 6 bases, leaving 20 bases between the germline ends. Germline V gene data show CDR1 as LNHNV and CDR2 as YYDKDF (reference sequence). This CDR3 comprises 16 residues. The DNA of the CDR3 is TGTGCCACCAGCGTCAATCGGGGGCAGGCGGGAAACATTCAGTACTTC. It is translated as CATSVNRGQAGNIQYF.

This clonotype was observed a few times. This rearrangement joins TRBV15 to TRBJ1-5; 8 bases agree with TRBD1. J lost 4 bases, V lost 6 bases, and 2 bases had no gene match. Germline loops: CDR1 LNHNV, CDR2 YYDKDF (reference sequence). The CDR3 is 13 amino acids. The CDR3 region is CATSRQGNQPQHF. The CDR3 coding sequence is TGTGCCACCAGTCGACAGGGGAATCAGCCCCAGCATTTT. Supplemented by reference TRBV15 and TRBJ1-5, the full variable domain reads DAMVIQNPRYQVTQFGKPVTLSCSQTLNHNVMYWYQQKSSQAPKLLFHYYDKDFNNEADTPDNFQSRRPNTSFCFLDIRSPGLGDTAMYLCATSRQGNQPQHFGDGTRLSIL.

The chain joins TRBV18 to TRBJ1-2; 7 bases fit TRBD1. Per germline, CDR1 KGHSH and CDR2 LQKENI. There are 14 residues in the CDR3. J lost 5 bases, V lost 5 bases, and 8 bases had no gene match. The CDR3 DNA reads TGTGCCAGCTCAAAAGGGGGCGGATTATATGGCTACACCTTC. This encodes CASSKGGGLYGYTF.

V gene TRBV6-5 combines with J gene TRBJ2-7, with TRBD2 identical over 13 bases. V shed 2 bases, J shed 2 bases, and the junction held 6 bases outside the gene matches. CDR1 is MNHEY, CDR2 SVGAGI, per germline. This CDR3 contains 17 residues. CDR3 residues: CASSYTVGLAGPYEQYF. CDR3 bases: TGTGCCAGCAGTTACACAGTGGGACTAGCGGGACCCTACGAGCAGTACTTC.

This clonotype turned up a few times. The chain is built from TRBV11-2 and TRBJ2-1; D unclear. V shed 5 bases and J shed 6 bases, with 8 bases lying between them. The CDR3 is 12 residues long. Germline CDR1 SGHAT, CDR2 FQNNGV. The CDR3 spells CASSLHGNEQFF. CDR3 nucleotide sequence: TGTGCCAGCAGCCTACACGGCAATGAGCAGTTCTTC.

In its sample, this clonotype was seen a few times. The chain joins TRBV9 to TRBJ2-2; D possibly corresponds to TRBD1 (6 bases). The CDR3 is made up of 16 amino acids. Trimming took 2 bases from V and 1 from J, leaving 12 bases between them. Germline CDR1 SGDLS, CDR2 YYNGEE. CDR3 DNA sequence: TGTGCCAGCAGCGTGGCCCCGACAGGGAACACCGGGGAGCTGTTTTTT. Its translation: CASSVAPTGNTGELFF.

This clonotype was observed at least ten times. The rearrangement links TRBV20-1 to TRBJ2-3; 11 bases match TRBD2. Germline CDR1 DFQATT, CDR2 SNEGSKA (reference sequence). V lost 6 bases, J lost 6 bases, and 8 bases stayed unmatched. This CDR3 contains 14 residues. The chain's CDR3 is CSAIIAGGRDTQYF. As DNA, the CDR3 is TGCAGTGCCATTATAGCGGGAGGGAGGGATACGCAGTATTTT.

This clonotype was detected a few times. At one end the junction does not follow the germline gene, possibly because of a read error. The rearrangement joins TRBV20-1 to TRBJ1-6; D perhaps matches TRBD1 (6 bases). CDR1 and CDR2 from the germline V gene are DFQATT and SNEGSKA (reference sequence). CDR3 length: 15 residues. CDR3 nucleotides: TGCAGTGCTATGAGAGGGGGATCCTATAATTCGCCCCTCCACTTT. It encodes CSAMRGGSYNSPLHF.

The chain recombines TRBV4-1 with TRBJ2-5, with D unclear. This CDR3 region has 12 residues. Trimming left V 1 base short and J 7 bases short, with 7 bases between. Germline V gene lookup returns CDR1 MGHRA and CDR2 YSYEKL. CDR3 in DNA: TGCGCCAGCAGCCAAGGAACTCCGACCCAGTACTTC. It is translated as CASSQGTPTQYF.

This clonotype was picked up a small number of times. V gene TRBV6-6 combines with J gene TRBJ2-7; 12 bases align to TRBD2. This CDR3 is built from 15 residues. The V segment lost 2 bases and the J segment 6 bases; nucleotides outside the gene matches: 5. Germline V gives CDR1 MNHNY, CDR2 SVGAGI (reference sequence). The CDR3 reads CASSYTRTSGAEQYF. CDR3 coding DNA: TGTGCCAGCAGTTACACCCGGACTAGCGGGGCCGAGCAGTACTTC.

The table lists this clonotype with a few counts. Here the CDR3 reads CASSEDTGDTQYF. In DNA form, the CDR3 reads TGTGCCAGCAGTGAAGATACCGGGGATACGCAGTATTTT. The chain links TRBV2 to TRBJ2-3; D remains ambiguous. The CDR3 covers 13 residues. CDR1 SNHLY and CDR2 FYNNEI come from the germline V gene. V was shortened by 1 base and J by 6 bases, with 8 bases between the two germline ends.

In its sample, this clonotype was seen once. This chain connects TRBV28 to TRBJ2-5; D perhaps matches TRBD1 (5 bases). The tail of the sequence fits TRBJ2-7 better, so the J call may be wrong. The CDR3 is 13 amino acids. Germline values: CDR1 MDHEN, CDR2 SYDVKM. The CDR3 sequence is CASGRDLRYEQYF. CDR3 nucleotide sequence: TGTGCCAGCGGCAGGGATTTGCGATACGAGCAGTACTTC.

The chain employs TRBV27 and TRBJ2-7; tentatively, D is TRBD1 (6 bases). The V end lost 6 bases, the J end lost 2 bases, and 14 bases lay between the germline ends. This CDR3 comprises 14 residues. Germline V gives CDR1 MNHEY, CDR2 SMNVEV (reference sequence). The CDR3 DNA reads as TGTGCCAGCAGGCACGACAGGTTCACCTACGAGCAGTACTTC. It yields the protein CASRHDRFTYEQYF.

This clonotype was picked up a small number of times. The gene calls are TRBV10-3 and TRBJ2-5, with 15 bases identical to TRBD2. Germline CDR1 ENHRY, CDR2 SYGVKD. This CDR3 region has 14 residues. The V and J ends lost 8 bases and 4 bases, in that order; junction bases with no gene match: 2. CDR3 region: CAIGTSGRRETQYF. The CDR3 nucleotides read TGTGCCATCGGGACTAGCGGGAGGAGAGAGACCCAGTACTTC.

The V gene is TRBV5-1, the J gene TRBJ2-1; D might be TRBD1 (6 bases). The V gene lost 0 bases and the J gene lost 6 bases, with 16 bases spanning the gap. The CDR3 is made up of 16 amino acids. Germline V gene sequence: CDR1 SGHRS, CDR2 YFSETQ. CDR3 in DNA: TGCGCCAGCAGCTTGGAGCCCACAGGGACCTCCAATGAGCAGTTCTTC. Its protein product is CASSLEPTGTSNEQFF.

This clonotype was seen a handful of times. The rearrangement uses TRBV20-1 and TRBJ1-2; D is undetermined. V dropped 3 bases and J dropped 4 bases, with 12 bases sitting between them. CDR3 size: 13 residues. Germline lookup yields CDR1 DFQATT and CDR2 SNEGSKA (reference sequence). In DNA, the CDR3 is TGCAGTGCTAGTGCGGGGATCACCTATGGCTACACCTTC. As protein: CSASAGITYGYTF.

This clonotype showed up just a few times. This chain uses TRBV5-1 with TRBJ2-1, with D possibly TRBD1 on 6 matching bases. CDR3 length: 14 amino acids. V lost 1 base, J lost 5 bases, and 10 bases lay in between. Germline V gene sequence: CDR1 SGHRS, CDR2 YFSETQ. CDR3 nucleotide sequence: TGCGCCAGCAGCTTGCCACAGGGCAACAATGAGCAGTTCTTC. Amino acids: CASSLPQGNNEQFF.

The rearrangement uses TRBV5-6 and TRBJ1-1, with a tentative D call TRBD1 (6 bases). The V end was cut by 3 bases, the J end by 2 bases, with 14 bases between. Germline CDR1 is SGHDT and CDR2 is YYEEEE. The CDR3 loop spans 15 amino acids. The CDR3: CASSSETGRNTEAFF. The CDR3 DNA is TGTGCCAGCAGCTCAGAAACAGGGCGTAACACTGAAGCTTTCTTT.

This chain uses TRBV5-1 with TRBJ2-5, with 13 bases matching TRBD2. CDR3 size: 18 residues. V dropped 0 bases and J dropped 6; count of bases not matched to a gene: 11. Germline CDR1 is SGHRS and CDR2 is YFSETQ. In nucleotides, the CDR3 is TGCGCCAGCAGCTTGGCACTAGCGGGAGGGCCCACACAGAAGACCCAGTACTTC. Translated, it gives CASSLALAGGPTQKTQYF.

At least ten counts were recorded for this clonotype. CDR3 residues: CASSHGTATYYEQFF. CDR3 coding DNA: TGTGCCAGCAGCCATGGGACAGCTACGTACTATGAGCAGTTCTTC. The chain joins TRBV14 to TRBJ2-1; 7 positions match TRBD1. This CDR3 spans 15 amino acids. Losses at the gene ends were 3 bases for V and 8 bases for J; bases not matched to a gene: 10. From germline, CDR1 is SGHDN and CDR2 FVKESK.

The chain employs TRBV9 and TRBJ2-1, with a weak D call TRBD2 (8 bases). There are 20 residues in the CDR3. CDR1 SGDLS and CDR2 YYNGEE come from the germline V gene. The V end was cut by 4 bases, the J end by 7 bases, with 33 bases between. CDR3 coding DNA: TGTGCCAGCAGCCTTAGTGGCATCGACAGGGCAAGCGGGAGAAGGAATGAGCAGTTCTTC. This translates into CASSLSGIDRASGRRNEQFF.

This clonotype was seen a few times. The genes are TRBV2 and TRBJ1-1; 10 nucleotides agree with TRBD1. V gave up 4 bases and J gave up 0 bases; unmatched junction bases: 11. CDR3 length equals 18 residues. Germline-derived CDR1 and CDR2 are SNHLY and FYNNEI. DNA for the CDR3: TGTGCCAGCAGTGTTGGGTTGGGGACAGGGGAGATGAACACTGAAGCTTTCTTT. Protein sequence: CASSVGLGTGEMNTEAFF. The full variable domain, in which reference TRBV2 and TRBJ1-1 provide the parts outside the CDR3, is EPEVTQTPSHQVTQMGQEVILRCVPISNHLYFYWYRQILGQKVEFLVSFYNNEISEKSEIFDDQFSVERPDGSNFTLKIRSTKLEDSAMYFCASSVGLGTGEMNTEAFFGQGTRLTVV.

The chain links TRBV29-1 to TRBJ1-4; D is ambiguous. From germline, CDR1 is SQVTM and CDR2 ANQGSEA. V was shortened by 4 bases and J by 8 bases, with 14 bases between the two germline ends. The CDR3 sequence is 13 residues long. This chain's CDR3 is CSVVTITEEKLFF. CDR3 in DNA: TGCAGCGTTGTAACAATCACAGAGGAAAAACTGTTTTTT.

J is TRBJ2-7 and V is TRBV28; TRBD1 matches 12 bases. The J call is in doubt because the DNA end fits TRBJ2-1 better. The germline gives CDR1 MDHEN, CDR2 SYDVKM. The CDR3 runs to 14 residues. CDR3 sequence reads: CASRGTGGLRKQFF. CDR3 nucleotide sequence: TGTGCCAGCAGGGGGACAGGGGGCCTTAGGAAGCAGTTCTTC.